Below, one TCR beta chain is given with its context. This sample stems from a study of blood T cell repertoires in COVID-19. Study information: The study drew acute and convalescent COVID-19 samples from the United States, Italy and Spain. Sources were T cells, B-cell-depleted T cells, or PBMCs; the material itself was cDNA or gDNA.

Repertoires were generated with immunoSEQ multiplex PCR, while TCRdb's copy carries only in-frame clones and drops some. The repertoire has 250,000 or so clones, 70% to 90% of them found once; the top ten carry 3%. The CDR3 has 16 residues. The V segment lost 0 bases and the J segment 4 bases; nucleotides outside the gene matches: 2. Germline V gene sequence: CDR1 LNHDA, CDR2 SQIVND (reference sequence). The chain employs TRBV19 and TRBJ2-1, with 11 bases fitting TRBD2. The TCR originated in a man aged 18 to 30 with active or convalescent COVID-19. Sequenced: peripheral blood. The CDR3 loop reads CASSIELAGVYNEQFF. The CDR3 region has the DNA TGTGCCAGTAGTATAGAACTAGCGGGAGTATACAATGAGCAGTTCTTC.